A selection of T cell receptor beta chains follows, all from one sample in a study of CD8+ T cells in alopecia areata. Some clones are missing from TCRdb's copy, which holds only in-frame ones; the method was immunoSEQ multiplex PCR. The profile covers approximately 200,000 clones, with 40% to 55% appearing a single time and over 2.5% taken by the ten largest. The input for sequencing was CD4+ T cells sorted from blood, taken around week 37, from a patient treated with tofacitinib. The origin of the receptors is a human donor with alopecia areata. CDR3s include the opening cysteine and the closing phenylalanine or tryptophan. D genes are given only for firm matches. Clone size is shown for a subset of rows, as once, few, many or a class of expanded clone.

TRBV2	12	.	.	TRBJ1-5	CATRTVSQPQHF	TGTGCCACTAGGACAGTTAGTCAGCCCCAGCATTTT
TRBV29-1	11	.	.	TRBJ2-3	CSVDLGDPQYF	TGCAGCGTTGATCTCGGAGATCCGCAGTATTTT
TRBV9	15	.	.	TRBJ2-1	CASSVEGGPYNEQFF	TGTGCCAGCAGCGTAGAGGGGGGGCCCTACAATGAGCAGTTCTTC
TRBV2	14	many	TRBD1	TRBJ2-4	CASSRDRVRNIQYF	TGTGCCAGCAGCCGGGACAGGGTGAGGAACATTCAGTACTTC
TRBV2	12	.	.	TRBJ2-1	CASRDDGNEQFF	TGTGCCAGCAGAGACGACGGGAATGAGCAGTTCTTC
TRBV25-1	14	.	.	TRBJ1-4	CASSEEGPNEKLFF	TGTGCCAGCAGTGAAGAGGGACCTAATGAAAAACTGTTTTTT
TRBV7-9	15	.	.	TRBJ2-5	CASSSGGQPTETQYF	TGTGCCAGCAGCTCGGGGGGACAACCGACAGAGACCCAGTACTTC
TRBV2	12	few	.	TRBJ2-3	CATRQGADTQYF	TGTGCTACGCGGCAGGGTGCAGATACGCAGTATTTT
TRBV5-4	16	.	.	TRBJ2-3	CASSPDRGRSTDTQYF	TGTGCCAGCAGCCCCGATCGGGGACGTAGCACAGATACGCAGTATTTT
TRBV6-5	15	.	.	TRBJ2-7	CASSYSRQGTYEQYF	TGTGCCAGCAGTTACTCGCGGCAGGGTACCTACGAGCAGTACTTC
TRBV11-2	17	.	.	TRBJ2-2	CASSLLFLGENTGELFF	TGTGCCAGCAGCTTATTATTTCTGGGGGAAAACACCGGGGAGCTGTTTTTT
TRBV6-6	15	many	TRBD1	TRBJ1-2	CASKRDRGSDYGYTF	TGTGCCAGCAAAAGGGACAGGGGGTCGGACTATGGCTACACCTTC
TRBV11-1	12	.	.	TRBJ2-5	CASSSRQETQYF	TGTGCCAGCAGCTCAAGGCAAGAGACCCAGTACTTC
TRBV10-3	14	many	.	TRBJ1-5	CAIRAGNGNQPQHF	TGTGCCATCAGGGCTGGGAACGGGAATCAGCCCCAGCATTTT
TRBV5-4	14	.	TRBD2	TRBJ2-3	CASPGLAALCTQYF	TGTGCCAGCCCGGGACTAGCGGCTCTATGTACGCAGTATTTT
TRBV7-2	15	few	.	TRBJ2-7	CASSQDRDGSYEQYF	TGCGCCAGCAGCCAAGATCGGGATGGATCCTACGAGCAGTACTTC
TRBV6-5	11	few	.	TRBJ1-3	CASSAGNTIYF	TGTGCCAGCAGCGCCGGAAACACCATATATTTT
TRBV18	13	.	.	TRBJ2-1	CASSPPGVNEQFF	TGTGCCAGCTCACCACCTGGGGTAAATGAGCAGTTCTTC